This entry features one T cell receptor (beta chain) sequence. In the authors' workflow: Estimates of nucleated cell counts were drawn from the amplification of reference gene primers. Here immunoSEQ multiplex PCR was the method, and the copy in TCRdb shows in-frame clones only, minus some. The DNA gave D and trimming, while V, J and clone size come from that table. The sample has 200,000 or so clones; about 86% are singletons. J was trimmed by 3 bases and V by 6 bases; bases with no gene match: 2. The CDR3 is 14 residues long. Germline V gene lookup returns CDR1 MNHEY and CDR2 SVGAGI. This entry comes from a study of blood T cell repertoires in COVID-19. Whole-study context: Sample material is recorded as cDNA or gDNA derived from T cells, B-cell-depleted T cells, or PBMCs.

Participants spanned ages roughly 18 to 95 years and resided in over 20 US areas. What was sequenced was PBMCs or T cells enriched from blood (not recorded which). V usage is TRBV6-5 and J usage is TRBJ2-7; 13 bases match TRBD2. The sequence derives from a woman aged 40 to 55 with acute COVID-19. The CDR3 region is CASRGLAGSYEQYF. In DNA form, the CDR3 reads TGTGCCAGCAGGGGACTAGCGGGAAGCTACGAGCAGTACTTC.